These T cell receptor beta chains were read from a single sample in a study of blood T cells in healthy people across ages. MiXCR was run by TCRdb on the 5' RACE reads, yielding one entry per CDR3 protein. This sample has some 1.5 million distinct CDR3 sequences, with 28% found just once. Sequenced material: blood. These receptors came from a young woman in good health. CDR3s include the opening cysteine and the closing phenylalanine or tryptophan. Fields, in order: V gene, clone size, D gene, J gene, CDR3 length, CDR3 DNA, CDR3 protein. The D gene is left open where the match is weak. Rows may omit the clone size; those that give it use once, few, many or a size class.

TRBV5-1	few	TRBD2	TRBJ2-3	15	TGCGCCAGCAGCTTGGTTCGCGGGGGAGAGGATACGCAGTATTTT	CASSLVRGGEDTQYF
TRBV7-6	few	.	TRBJ2-5	16	TGTGCCAGCAGCTTACCAGGGGGCGGGGGGGATGAGACCCAGTACTTC	CASSLPGGGGDETQYF
TRBV3-1	.	.	TRBJ2-7	13	TGTGCCAGCAGCCAGGGGGGCGTCCACGAGCAGTACTTC	CASSQGGVHEQYF
TRBV5-6	many	.	TRBJ2-7	15	TGTGCCAGCAGCTTATCACTAACCACGGGCTACGAGCAGTACTTC	CASSLSLTTGYEQYF
TRBV7-2	.	TRBD2	TRBJ2-5	14	TGTGCCAGCAGCTCACAGCGGGGGGCAGAGACCCAGTACTTC	CASSSQRGAETQYF
TRBV5-1	.	TRBD1	TRBJ2-7	15	TGCGCCAGCAGGTATGGACAGGAAAGCTCCTACGAGCAGTACTTC	CASRYGQESSYEQYF
TRBV6-5	many	TRBD2	TRBJ2-3	15	TGTGCCAGCACTCGCGGCGGGACTAGCTCAGATACGCAGTATTTT	CASTRGGTSSDTQYF
TRBV7-6	few	.	TRBJ2-1	14	TGTGCCAGCAGCTTTCTGGCAACCTCCAATGAGCAGTTCTTC	CASSFLATSNEQFF
TRBV10-3	few	TRBD2	TRBJ2-3	16	TGTGCCATAAAAGAGGACTCTAGCGGGTTATATGTTACGCAGTATTTT	CAIKEDSSGLYVTQYF
TRBV11-2	.	.	TRBJ2-1	16	TGTGCCAGCAGCTTTGAATGGGCTAGGGGCGGATACGAGCAGTTCTTC	CASSFEWARGGYEQFF
TRBV11-2	.	TRBD2	TRBJ2-5	16	TGTGCCAGCAGCTTTAGGACTAGCGGGGCCGCGGGGACCCAGTACTTC	CASSFRTSGAAGTQYF
TRBV20-1	many	TRBD2	TRBJ2-1	15	TGCAGTGCTAGAGATTCTCGGGAGGGCTACAATGAGCAGTTCTTC	CSARDSREGYNEQFF
TRBV20-1	.	TRBD1	TRBJ1-2	15	TGCAGTGCTAGTAAGGCGGGACAGATCGACTATGGCTACACCTTC	CSASKAGQIDYGYTF
TRBV12-3/TRBV12-4	.	.	TRBJ2-3	15	TGTGCCAGCAGGGAAGGGAGTAAGGGCACAGATACGCAGTATTTT	CASREGSKGTDTQYF
TRBV20-1	.	TRBD1	TRBJ2-6	17	TGTAGTGCTAGAGATTACAGGGGGCAAGCTGGGGCCAACGTCCTGACTTTC	CSARDYRGQAGANVLTF
TRBV7-2	many	.	TRBJ2-1	11	TGTGCCAGCAGACCTTACAATGAGCAGTTCTTC	CASRPYNEQFF
TRBV10-3	many	.	TRBJ2-1	14	TGTGCCATCAGTGAGTCCGCGACTCCCAATGAGCAGTTCTTC	CAISESATPNEQFF
TRBV5-1	many	.	TRBJ2-7	12	TGCGCCAGCAGGACTGACAGCTACGAGCAGTACTTC	CASRTDSYEQYF
TRBV13	few	TRBD2	TRBJ2-7	14	TGTGCCAGCAGCTTCCGGGAGGCTCACTACGAGCAGTACTTC	CASSFREAHYEQYF
TRBV12-3/TRBV12-4	.	.	TRBJ1-5	15	TGTGCCAGCAGTCCCGGGGCAGGGTGGAATCAGCCCCAGCATTTT	CASSPGAGWNQPQHF
TRBV6-6	few	.	TRBJ2-1	15	TGTGCCAGCAGTTATGTCCTGACGACCTACAATGAGCAGTTCTTC	CASSYVLTTYNEQFF
TRBV5-1	.	TRBD1	TRBJ2-1	14	TGCGCCGGCAGCTTGGGACAGTCCTACAATGAGCAGTTCTTC	CAGSLGQSYNEQFF
TRBV12-3/TRBV12-4	.	TRBD2	TRBJ2-1	15	TGTGCCAGCAGTTTCTTAGCGGGAGCGCGGAATGAGCGGTTCTTC	CASSFLAGARNERFF
TRBV7-2	few	.	TRBJ1-6	13	TGTGCCAGCAGCTTGGGGTATTCTTCACCCCTCCACTTT	CASSLGYSSPLHF
TRBV20-1	.	.	TRBJ2-1	14	TGCAGTGCCCCCAAGGTCGGGGTGCTCGAGGAGCAGTTCTTC	CSAPKVGVLEEQFF
TRBV5-1	.	.	TRBJ1-1	14	TGCGCCAGCTCCGGGGGGGGGCTCGGCACTGAAGCTTTCTTT	CASSGGGLGTEAFF
TRBV12-3/TRBV12-4	.	TRBD2	TRBJ2-7	15	TGTGCCAGCAGCCTTCAGCGGGGCAGCCGGAGCGAGCAGTACTTC	CASSLQRGSRSEQYF
TRBV6-5	few	.	TRBJ1-4	15	TGTGCCAGCAGTTACAGTCGGCAGGCTACTGAAAAACTGTTTTTT	CASSYSRQATEKLFF
TRBV20-1	many	TRBD2	TRBJ2-7	15	TGCAGTGCTAGAGTTCCGGGACTAGCGGGTTACGAGCAGTACTTC	CSARVPGLAGYEQYF
TRBV20-1	many	.	TRBJ2-1	15	TGCAGTGCTAGGGGGGGGACAGGAGGCTACAATGAGCAGTTCTTC	CSARGGTGGYNEQFF
TRBV7-9	.	TRBD2	TRBJ2-3	16	TGTGCCAGCAGCTTATTGGTTAGCGGGAGAACTGAAACGCAGTATTTT	CASSLLVSGRTETQYF
TRBV10-1	.	.	TRBJ2-3	16	TGCGCCAGCAGTGCCTCGCGACGGAGCCAAACAGATACGCAGTATTTT	CASSASRRSQTDTQYF
TRBV20-1	.	TRBD1	TRBJ1-5	15	TGCAGTGCTAGATTGGGGACAGTGGGGGATCAGCCCCAGCATTTT	CSARLGTVGDQPQHF
TRBV29-1	.	TRBD2	TRBJ2-3	17	TGCAGCGTTGAAAGAAGGCAACTAGCGGGAGGCCATGATACGCAGTATTTT	CSVERRQLAGGHDTQYF
TRBV30	many	.	TRBJ1-5	13	TGTGCCTGGAGTGAGCAGATCAATCAGCCCCAGCATTTT	CAWSEQINQPQHF
TRBV5-4	few	.	TRBJ2-3	16	TGTGCCAGCAGCTTGGGCTGCGGAGGGGCCACAGATACGCAGTATTTT	CASSLGCGGATDTQYF
TRBV7-2	few	TRBD2	TRBJ2-1	16	TGTGCCAGCAGTCGTAGCGGGGGGGCCCTGAGCAATGAGCAGTTCTTC	CASSRSGGALSNEQFF
TRBV12-3/TRBV12-4	many	.	TRBJ2-1	14	TGTGCCAGCAGTTTATCAACAGGGAAGAATGAGCAGTTCTTC	CASSLSTGKNEQFF
TRBV18	few	TRBD1	TRBJ2-6	19	TGTGCCAGCTCACCCTCACCGACAGGGTCACGCTCTGGGGCCAACGTCCTGACTTTC	CASSPSPTGSRSGANVLTF
TRBV7-2	.	TRBD2	TRBJ2-1	15	TGTGCCAGCAGCTTAGCGCGGGAGCGGTGGAATGAGCAGTTCTTC	CASSLARERWNEQFF
TRBV12-3/TRBV12-4	few	.	TRBJ1-2	13	TGTGCCAGCAGCAGGGGAAGGGGCTATGGCTACACCTTC	CASSRGRGYGYTF
TRBV18	.	.	TRBJ1-4	15	TGTGCCAGCTCACCAGAGTTTGCAACTAATGAAAAACTGTTTTTT	CASSPEFATNEKLFF
TRBV21-1	few	.	TRBJ1-2	14	TGTGCCAGCAGCAATCAGGACGGAGGTTATGGCTACACCTTC	CASSNQDGGYGYTF
TRBV4-1	.	.	TRBJ1-1	14	TGCGCCAGCCAAGTAGAAGGGGTGAGAACTGAAGCTTTCTTT	CASQVEGVRTEAFF
TRBV5-1	many	.	TRBJ2-6	17	TGCGCCAGCAGCTTCGGGGGACAGTTCTCTGGGGCCAACGTCCTGACTTTC	CASSFGGQFSGANVLTF
TRBV6-2/TRBV6-3	once	.	TRBJ2-7	13	TGTGCCAGCGGCTTCGGACAGCTGACCGAGCAGTACTTC	CASGFGQLTEQYF